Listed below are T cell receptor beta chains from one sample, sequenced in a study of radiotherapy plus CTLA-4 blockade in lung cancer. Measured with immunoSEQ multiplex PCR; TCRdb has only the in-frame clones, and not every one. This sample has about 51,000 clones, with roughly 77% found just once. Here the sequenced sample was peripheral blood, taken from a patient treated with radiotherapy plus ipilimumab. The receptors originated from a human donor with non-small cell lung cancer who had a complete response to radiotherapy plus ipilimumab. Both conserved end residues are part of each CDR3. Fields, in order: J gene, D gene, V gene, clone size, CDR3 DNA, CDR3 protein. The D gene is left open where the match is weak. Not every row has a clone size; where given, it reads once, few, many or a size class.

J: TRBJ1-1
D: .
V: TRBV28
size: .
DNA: TGTGCCAGCAGTACCCTCGGGGGGAACACTGAAGCTTTCTTT
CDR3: CASSTLGGNTEAFF

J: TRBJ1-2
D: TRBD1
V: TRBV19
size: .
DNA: TGTGCCAGTACTCCAGAAACAGGGGGCCGGGGTGGCTACACCTTC
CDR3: CASTPETGGRGGYTF

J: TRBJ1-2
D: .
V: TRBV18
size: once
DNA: TGTGCCAGCTCGCCAAGAGGGGGGGCCTATGGCTACACCTTC
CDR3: CASSPRGGAYGYTF

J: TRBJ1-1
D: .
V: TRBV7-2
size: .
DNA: TGTGCCAGCAGCCTCCAGTTGGAAGCTTTCTTT
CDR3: CASSLQLEAFF

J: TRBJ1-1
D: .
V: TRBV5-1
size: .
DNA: TGCGCCAGCAGCCCCCGCCCAGGGGTCCTCTTTCTTGAAGCTTTCTTT
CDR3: CASSPRPGVLFLEAFF

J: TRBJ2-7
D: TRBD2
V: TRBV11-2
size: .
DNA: TGTGCCAGCAGCTTAGCTAGCGGGGGGTCTTACGAGCAGTACTTC
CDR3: CASSLASGGSYEQYF

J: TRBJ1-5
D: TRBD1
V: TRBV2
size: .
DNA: TGTGCCAGCAGTGCGGGACAGACCCGCAATCAGCCCCAGCATTTT
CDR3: CASSAGQTRNQPQHF

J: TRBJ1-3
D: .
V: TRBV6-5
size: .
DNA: TGTGCCAGCAGGGCGTTCAGGGGTGGAAACACCATATATTTT
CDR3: CASRAFRGGNTIYF

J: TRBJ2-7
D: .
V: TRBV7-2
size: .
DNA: TGTGCCAGCAGCTTAGTCCCAGCGGGTGGCCCCTACGAGCAGTACTTC
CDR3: CASSLVPAGGPYEQYF

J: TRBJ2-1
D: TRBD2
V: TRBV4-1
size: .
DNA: TGCGCCAGCAGCCGAATCCCTCTAGCGGGCAACAATGAGCAGTTCTTC
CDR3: CASSRIPLAGNNEQFF

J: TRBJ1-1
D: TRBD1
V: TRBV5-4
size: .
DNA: TGTGCCAGCAGCCACAGGGGGTTGGGGGCTGAAGCTTTCTTT
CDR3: CASSHRGLGAEAFF

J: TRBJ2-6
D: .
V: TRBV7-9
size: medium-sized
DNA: TGTGCCAGCAGCTTAAAACAGGCCTCTAGGGGGGCCAACGTCCTGACTTTC
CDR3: CASSLKQASRGANVLTF

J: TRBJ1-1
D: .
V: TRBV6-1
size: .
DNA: TGTGCCAGCAGAAAAACTATGGTTACTGAAGCTTTCTTT
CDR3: CASRKTMVTEAFF

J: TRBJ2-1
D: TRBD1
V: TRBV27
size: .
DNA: TGTGCCAGCAGGGGTGCACCGGGACAGGGCTACAATGAGCAGTTCTTC
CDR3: CASRGAPGQGYNEQFF

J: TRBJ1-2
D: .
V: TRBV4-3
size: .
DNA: TGCGCCAGCAGCCAAGATTTGAGGACAGCCTATGGCTACACCTTC
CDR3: CASSQDLRTAYGYTF

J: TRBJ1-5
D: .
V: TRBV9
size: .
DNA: TGTGCCAGCAGCGTAGGATCAGGGGACAATCAGCCCCAGCATTTT
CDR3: CASSVGSGDNQPQHF

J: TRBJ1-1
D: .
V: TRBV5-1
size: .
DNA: TGCGCCAGCAGCTCAGGGGAGAACACTGAAGCTTTCTTT
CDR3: CASSSGENTEAFF

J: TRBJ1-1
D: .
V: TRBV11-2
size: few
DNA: TGTGCCAGCAGCTTAGACAGATTTAGCATGAACACTGAAGCTTTCTTT
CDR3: CASSLDRFSMNTEAFF